This T cell receptor (beta chain) was retrieved from a study of blood T cell repertoires in COVID-19. In the study overall: Specimens from acute and convalescent COVID-19 originated in the United States, Italy and Spain. From T cells, B-cell-depleted T cells, or PBMCs came the material, which was cDNA or gDNA.

The length of the CDR3 is 14 residues. Trimming cost V 6 bases and J 2 bases; bases outside gene matches: 7. CDR1 and CDR2 from the germline V gene are LGHDT and YNNKEL (reference sequence). Original processing notes: The authors estimated nucleated cell counts from reference gene primer amplification. Generated by immunoSEQ multiplex PCR, the TCRdb table keeps only in-frame clones and is missing some. V and J calls and clone size are copied from that table; D and trimming were computed from the DNA. The data hold under 150,000 clones, with 80% to 90% observed a single time. Sequenced sample: peripheral blood. The origin of this receptor is a human donor in a cohort sampled during active COVID-19. The chain joins TRBV3-1 (or the pseudogene TRBV3-2) to TRBJ2-7; 7 positions agree with TRBD1. The CDR3 DNA sequence: TGTGCCAGCAGTCGCACAGGGGCCACCTACGAGCAGTACTTC. Protein sequence: CASSRTGATYEQYF.